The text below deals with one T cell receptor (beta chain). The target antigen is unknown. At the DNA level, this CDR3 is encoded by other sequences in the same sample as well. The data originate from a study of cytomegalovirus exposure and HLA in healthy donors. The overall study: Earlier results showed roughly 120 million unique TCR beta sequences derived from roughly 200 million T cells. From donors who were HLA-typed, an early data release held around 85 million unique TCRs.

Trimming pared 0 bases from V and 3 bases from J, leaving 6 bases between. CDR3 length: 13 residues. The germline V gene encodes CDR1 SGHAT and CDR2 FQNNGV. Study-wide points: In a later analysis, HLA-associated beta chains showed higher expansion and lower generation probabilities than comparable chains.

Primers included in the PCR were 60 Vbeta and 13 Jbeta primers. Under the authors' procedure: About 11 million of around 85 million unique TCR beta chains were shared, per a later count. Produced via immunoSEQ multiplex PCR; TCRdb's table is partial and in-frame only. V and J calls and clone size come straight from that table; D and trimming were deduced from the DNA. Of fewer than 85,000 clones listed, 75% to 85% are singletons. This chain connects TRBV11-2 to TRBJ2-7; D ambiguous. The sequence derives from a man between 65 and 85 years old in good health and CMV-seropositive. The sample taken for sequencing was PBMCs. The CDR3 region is CASSLDRFYEQYF. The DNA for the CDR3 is TGTGCCAGCAGCTTAGACAGGTTCTACGAGCAGTACTTC.